This TCR beta chain was sequenced for a study of shared clonotypes between healthy human individuals. Data came from immunoSEQ multiplex PCR; TCRdb stores just in-frame clones and leaves some out. The data contain 650,000 to 750,000 clones, around 72% of them singletons. This CDR3 region has 13 residues. The J segment lost 8 bases and the V segment lost 6 bases, leaving 5 bases of the junction unmatched. In germline, CDR1 is MRHNA, CDR2 SNTAGT. CD4+ cells underwent separation, giving CD45RA+ naive and CD45RA-negative memory subsets. Sequencing was carried out using memory CD4+ T cells sorted from blood. Subset given: CD45RA-negative fraction. This chain uses TRBV6-4 with TRBJ2-4; 9 nucleotides agree with TRBD1. The sequence was obtained from a woman aged 30 to 39 in good health. The CDR3 is CASRGTGSDIQYF. CDR3 nucleotides: TGTGCCAGCAGAGGGACAGGGTCGGACATTCAGTACTTC.